The T cell receptor beta chain described here comes from a study of T cells in Graves' hyperthyroidism and ophthalmopathy. General study points: In blood, most of the thyroid clonotypes expanded above 0.001 were also present.

Trimming cost V 5 bases and J 3 bases; bases outside gene matches: 6. CDR1 is MNHNS, CDR2 SASEGT, per germline. There are 14 residues in the CDR3. Researchers took RNA transcripts and amplified the TCR beta CDR3 regions from them. During a first-round RT-PCR of the TCR CDR3, the HTBI primer set was used. TCRdb called the multiplex PCR reads again in MiXCR, with one record for every CDR3 protein. The sample consists of 480,000 or so distinct CDR3 sequences, around 50% of them appearing once. This clonotype was picked up many times. Its antigen is not known. The J gene is TRBJ1-1, the V gene TRBV6-1; TRBD1 agrees at 7 bases. This sequence was found in an adult woman with Graves' disease, either hyperthyroidism or ophthalmopathy (not recorded which). Sequencing was performed on peripheral blood or thyroid tissue (not recorded which). CDR3: CASSFRQGDTEAFF. CDR3 sequence (DNA): TGTGCCAGCAGTTTCCGACAGGGTGACACTGAAGCTTTCTTT.